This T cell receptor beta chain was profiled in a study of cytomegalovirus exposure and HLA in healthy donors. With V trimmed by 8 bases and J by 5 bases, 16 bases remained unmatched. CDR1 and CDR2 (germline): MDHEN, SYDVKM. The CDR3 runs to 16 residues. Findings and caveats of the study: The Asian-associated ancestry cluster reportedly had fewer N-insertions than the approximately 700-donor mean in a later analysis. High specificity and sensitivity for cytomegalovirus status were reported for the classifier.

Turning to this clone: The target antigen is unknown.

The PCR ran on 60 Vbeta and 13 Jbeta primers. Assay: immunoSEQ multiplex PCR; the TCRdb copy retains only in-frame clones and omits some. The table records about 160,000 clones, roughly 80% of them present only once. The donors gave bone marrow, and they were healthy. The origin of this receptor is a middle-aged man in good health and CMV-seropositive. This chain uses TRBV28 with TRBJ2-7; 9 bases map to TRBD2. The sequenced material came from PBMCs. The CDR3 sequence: CASHDSLAGSFHEQYF. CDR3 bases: TGTGCCAGCCATGACAGCCTAGCGGGGTCATTCCACGAGCAGTACTTC.